The 29 T cell receptor beta chains below were found in one sample sequenced in a study of blood T cell repertoires in COVID-19. This table comes from immunoSEQ multiplex PCR, and its TCRdb copy is limited to in-frame clones, with some not included. The data contain about 280,000 clones, 75% to 90% of them singletons. The source material was PBMCs or T cells enriched from blood (not recorded which). The receptors were sampled from a woman in her 30s with acute COVID-19.

The rearrangement links TRBV9 to TRBJ2-7, with 7 bases aligning to TRBD2. CDR1 SGDLS and CDR2 YYNGEE come from the germline V gene. The CDR3 loop spans 16 amino acids. V gave up 0 bases and J gave up 0 bases; unmatched junction bases: 6. The CDR3 DNA reads as TGTGCCAGCAGCGTAGCTGGGGGGGAGGGCTCCTACGAGCAGTACTTC. As protein: CASSVAGGEGSYEQYF.

The chain has TRBV27 and TRBJ2-7; D is possibly TRBD2 (6 bases). The V gene's germline CDR1 is MNHEY and CDR2 SMNVEV (reference sequence). The CDR3 has 13 residues. The V end lost 8 bases, the J end lost 3 bases, and 14 bases lay between the germline ends. CDR3 amino acids: CASFGGGHYEQYF. Written as DNA, the CDR3 is TGTGCCAGCTTCGGAGGAGGGCACTACGAGCAGTACTTC.

The chain joins TRBV5-4 to TRBJ1-1, with D possibly matching TRBD1 (5 bases). Germline V gene sequence: CDR1 SGHNT, CDR2 YYREEE (reference sequence). The CDR3 covers 18 residues. V shed 2 bases and J shed 0 bases, with 20 bases lying between them. The CDR3 coding sequence is TGTGCCAGCAGCTTCGGGTTTACAGCTCAGGGAATGAACACTGAAGCTTTCTTT. Translated: CASSFGFTAQGMNTEAFF.

The rearrangement links TRBV7-2 to TRBJ1-1, with 7 nucleotides matching TRBD1. Trimming cost V 5 bases and J 5 bases; bases outside gene matches: 11. Germline values: CDR1 SGHTA, CDR2 FQGNSA. This CDR3 comprises 15 residues. The CDR3 DNA reads TGTGCCAGCAGCGGAGGTGCAGGGGGATATACTGAAGCTTTCTTT. It is translated as CASSGGAGGYTEAFF.

The chain employs TRBV6-5 and TRBJ2-3; 8 positions match TRBD2. Germline CDR1 reads MNHEY; CDR2 reads SVGAGI. Trimming removed 8 bases from V and 0 bases from J; junction bases left unmatched: 7. CDR3 size: 15 residues. CDR3 bases: TGTGCCAGCCGAAGGACTAGCTCTAGCACAGATACGCAGTATTTT. Translated: CASRRTSSSTDTQYF.

This clone was observed once. V is TRBV6-2 or TRBV6-3 and J is TRBJ1-5, with 7 positions matching TRBD1. The CDR3 sequence is 13 residues long. V was clipped by 6 bases and J by 3 bases; unmatched bases: 2. CDR1 MNHEY and CDR2 SVGEGT come from the germline V gene. CDR3 residues: CASSGTANQPQHF. DNA for the CDR3: TGTGCCAGCAGCGGGACAGCCAATCAGCCCCAGCATTTT.

V usage is TRBV28 and J usage is TRBJ1-2; D possibly corresponds to TRBD1 (6 bases). V lost 3 bases and J lost 7, with 21 bases in between. This CDR3 has 16 amino acids. Germline V gives CDR1 MDHEN, CDR2 SYDVKM. Here the CDR3 DNA reads TGTGCCAGCAGTTTGGGGACACCCAAAGGCCCGGGTGGCTACACCTTC. It encodes CASSLGTPKGPGGYTF.

The genes are TRBV5-6 and TRBJ2-3, with TRBD2 matching over 7 bases. Per germline, CDR1 SGHDT and CDR2 YYEEEE. The V and J ends lost 4 bases and 3 bases, in that order; junction bases with no gene match: 14. This CDR3 has 17 residues. CDR3 bases: TGTGCCAGCAGCCCAAGGGCGGCGGGAGAGAGGACAGATACGCAGTATTTT. Encoded protein: CASSPRAAGERTDTQYF.

The chain couples TRBV28 to TRBJ1-1; the D is unclear. Germline V lookup: CDR1 MDHEN, CDR2 SYDVKM. V lost 3 bases to trimming and J lost 2 bases, with 10 bases between them. The CDR3 is 14 residues long. This CDR3 is CASSLPTSNTEAFF. The CDR3 DNA reads TGTGCCAGCAGTTTGCCCACAAGTAACACTGAAGCTTTCTTT.

This chain joins TRBV7-2 and TRBJ2-7, with 9 bases matching TRBD2. With V trimmed by 7 bases and J by 5 bases, 9 bases remained unmatched. The germline gives CDR1 SGHTA, CDR2 FQGNSA. The CDR3 length is 14 residues. The CDR3 spells CASKLSGTSNEQYF. The CDR3 DNA reads TGTGCCAGCAAACTTAGTGGGACTAGCAACGAGCAGTACTTC.

This chain connects TRBV7-9 to TRBJ2-1, with TRBD2 matching 10 bases. Losses at the gene ends were 6 bases for V and 8 bases for J; bases not matched to a gene: 7. The germline V gene encodes CDR1 SEHNR and CDR2 FQNEAQ (reference sequence). CDR3 size: 14 residues. CDR3 in DNA: TGTGCCAGCAGTTTACTAGCGGGAATGGATGAGCAGTTCTTC. Its translation is CASSLLAGMDEQFF.

This chain connects TRBV18 to TRBJ1-5; D is ambiguous. V was trimmed by 5 bases and J by 7 bases, leaving 9 bases between them. Germline V gene data show CDR1 as KGHSH and CDR2 as LQKENI. There are 12 residues in the CDR3. The CDR3 here is CASSDIPQPQHF. CDR3 nucleotide sequence: TGTGCCAGCTCAGACATCCCGCAGCCCCAGCATTTT.

This clone has more than one count but fewer than ten. This rearrangement joins TRBV6-5 to TRBJ2-1; 12 nucleotides match TRBD2. Trimming cost V 0 bases and J 7 bases; bases outside gene matches: 4. This CDR3 is 16 amino acids long. Looked up from germline, CDR1 is MNHEY and CDR2 is SVGAGI. Written as DNA, the CDR3 is TGTGCCAGCAGTTACTCGATAACTAGCGGGAGGAATGAGCAGTTCTTC. Translated: CASSYSITSGRNEQFF.

The chain recombines TRBV5-4 with TRBJ1-2; the D gene is possibly TRBD1 (6 bases). V dropped 4 bases and J dropped 0 bases, with 16 bases sitting between them. Germline CDR1 and CDR2: SGHNT and YYREEE (reference sequence). This CDR3 has 16 amino acids. CDR3 amino acids: CASSGTGSGTNYGYTF. The CDR3 region has the DNA TGTGCCAGCAGCGGCACAGGGTCCGGCACTAACTATGGCTACACCTTC.

A remark on this clone: Its ends do not fully match the called genes, so a read error is possible. The chain links TRBV6-5 to TRBJ2-4, with 10 bases fitting TRBD2. Germline V lookup: CDR1 MNHEY, CDR2 SVGAGI. The CDR3 loop spans 15 amino acids. The CDR3 coding sequence is TGTGCCAGCACTAGGACTAGCGGAGCCCAAAACATTCAGTACTTC. This codes for CASTRTSGAQNIQYF.

This chain uses TRBV27 with TRBJ2-2; 8 bases agree with TRBD1. Germline V CDR1 and CDR2: MNHEY, SMNVEV (reference sequence). CDR3 length: 14 amino acids. Trimming at V came to 8 bases and at J to 4 bases, leaving 6 bases not matched to a gene. The CDR3 DNA sequence: TGTGCCAGCGGAGGACAGGGAGGCACCGGGGAGCTGTTTTTT. As protein: CASGGQGGTGELFF.

V and J are TRBV18 and TRBJ2-7; TRBD2 aligns across 15 bases. V lost 5 bases to trimming and J lost 5 bases; unmatched junction nucleotides: 1. Per the germline V gene, CDR1 is KGHSH and CDR2 is LQKENI. The CDR3 covers 14 residues. For the CDR3, the DNA is TGTGCCAGCTCAAGGACTAGCGGGAGGGACGAGCAGTACTTC. This gives the protein CASSRTSGRDEQYF.

The chain employs TRBV27 and TRBJ2-7; weak D call: TRBD1 (6 bases). The CDR3 loop spans 18 amino acids. Germline values: CDR1 MNHEY, CDR2 SMNVEV (reference sequence). V gave up 3 bases and J gave up 2 bases, with 23 bases separating them. The CDR3 here is CASSFLTRKEGQTYEQYF. In DNA form, the CDR3 reads TGTGCCAGCAGTTTCCTAACGAGGAAAGAGGGACAAACCTACGAGCAGTACTTC.

This chain connects TRBV9 to TRBJ1-1; D might be TRBD1 (6 bases). V was shortened by 0 bases and J by 5 bases, with 11 bases between the two germline ends. The CDR3 is made up of 14 amino acids. From germline, CDR1 is SGDLS and CDR2 YYNGEE. The CDR3 loop is CASSVAGEKTEAFF. For the CDR3, the DNA is TGTGCCAGCAGCGTAGCAGGGGAAAAGACTGAAGCTTTCTTT.

This chain links TRBV6-4 with TRBJ2-5, with D possibly TRBD1 on 5 matching bases. V was trimmed by 3 bases and J by 0 bases, leaving 11 bases between them. CDR3 length: 15 amino acids. CDR1 is MRHNA and CDR2 is SNTAGT in the germline V gene. In DNA, the CDR3 is TGTGCCAGCAGTGATACCGACAGATACCAAGAGACCCAGTACTTC. Protein: CASSDTDRYQETQYF.

The chain has TRBV4-2 and TRBJ2-2, with 9 bases matching TRBD2. The V segment lost 0 bases and the J segment 0 bases; nucleotides outside the gene matches: 5. Germline V gene lookup returns CDR1 LGHNA and CDR2 YNFKEQ. This CDR3 is 18 amino acids long. CDR3 residues: CASSQEGIAGANTGELFF. The CDR3 DNA reads as TGTGCCAGCAGCCAAGAAGGGATAGCGGGAGCGAACACCGGGGAGCTGTTTTTT.

The CDR3 region is CASSDRGPNSPLHF. The CDR3 nucleotides are TGCGCCAGCAGCGACAGGGGACCAAATTCACCCCTCCACTTT. The J gene is TRBJ1-6, the V gene TRBV10-2; TRBD1 aligns across 8 bases. The trim removed 6 bases at V and 7 bases at J, leaving 5 bases unmatched. Germline CDR1 reads WSHSY; CDR2 reads SAAADI. There are 14 residues in the CDR3.

V and J are TRBV15 and TRBJ1-1, with TRBD1 as a possible D gene (5 bases). Germline CDR1 and CDR2: LNHNV and YYDKDF (reference sequence). The CDR3 runs 15 residues. V lost 0 bases and J 4 bases, leaving 12 bases between the germline ends. CDR3 sequence reads: CATSRDLTEATEAFF. DNA of the CDR3: TGTGCCACCAGCAGAGATCTGACAGAGGCCACTGAAGCTTTCTTT.

The chain employs TRBV7-2 and TRBJ2-7; 9 bases match TRBD1. Germline CDR1 SGHTA, CDR2 FQGNSA. The CDR3 extends over 14 amino acids. V dropped 5 bases and J dropped 6; count of bases not matched to a gene: 8. CDR3 in amino acids: CASSSNRGPGEQYF. The CDR3 DNA reads as TGTGCCAGCAGCAGTAACAGGGGGCCGGGCGAGCAGTACTTC.

The chain joins TRBV2 to TRBJ1-6; D might be TRBD1 (5 bases). V was shortened by 3 bases and J by 10 bases, with 16 bases between the two germline ends. Germline CDR1 reads SNHLY; CDR2 reads FYNNEI. The CDR3 totals 15 residues. CDR3 protein: CASSDAYDSFSPLHF. Written as DNA, the CDR3 is TGTGCCAGCAGTGACGCGTACGACAGTTTCTCACCCCTCCACTTT.

This clone was seen a single time. CDR3 amino acids: CASRPPRGSPLHF. The DNA for the CDR3 is TGTGCCAGCAGACCCCCCAGGGGCTCACCCCTCCACTTT. The chain uses TRBV28 and TRBJ1-6; perhaps TRBD1 as D (6 bases). The length of the CDR3 is 13 residues. V lost 6 bases to trimming and J lost 10 bases, with 13 bases between them. CDR1 MDHEN and CDR2 SYDVKM come from the germline V gene.

The V gene is TRBV18, the J gene TRBJ1-1, with 10 bases matching TRBD1. The CDR3 runs to 15 residues. The germline CDR1 and CDR2 sequences are KGHSH and LQKENI. J lost 3 bases, V lost 5 bases, and 6 bases had no gene match. The CDR3 nucleotides are TGTGCCAGCTCAGCGAGGGACAGGGGATACACTGAAGCTTTCTTT. Its protein product is CASSARDRGYTEAFF.

V gene TRBV6-5 combines with J gene TRBJ2-1; perhaps TRBD2 as D (8 bases). Trimming took off 7 bases at V and 6 bases at J, with 19 bases between the two ends. This CDR3 region has 15 residues. Germline V gives CDR1 MNHEY, CDR2 SVGAGI. As DNA, the CDR3 is TGTGCCAGCACCCCAGCGGGAGAGGGGGCCAATGAGCAGTTCTTC. Its translation: CASTPAGEGANEQFF.

The chain employs TRBV6-5 and TRBJ1-2; 10 bases are a match to TRBD1. This CDR3 has 14 amino acids. The V gene's germline CDR1 is MNHEY and CDR2 SVGAGI. V trimming: 4 bases; J trimming: 5 bases; junction bases outside the gene matches: 4. CDR3 sequence reads: CASSSGQGGYGYTF. CDR3 nucleotides: TGTGCCAGCAGTTCTGGACAGGGGGGTTATGGCTACACCTTC.